This T cell receptor beta chain was documented in a study of blood T cells in healthy people across ages. Study-level information: Template switching recovered approximately one barcoded beta molecule for every two T cells.

Study observations and caveats: Age brought a roughly linear fall in TCR beta diversity measured per million T cells.

In its sample, this clonotype was seen a few times. Its antigen remains unknown. CDR1 and CDR2 from the germline V gene are SGHVS and FQNEAQ. V gave up 0 bases and J gave up 4 bases; unmatched junction bases: 9. The CDR3 has 18 residues. Alongside a J-beta primer mix, a sample-barcoded 5' primer served in a second PCR lasting roughly 7 to 11 cycles. One entry per CDR3 protein, called by TCRdb with MiXCR from the 5' RACE reads. The sample consists of about 800,000 distinct CDR3 sequences, around a quarter of them appearing once. Separately, the same data were catalogued under a study of T cells of mothers and their children. That work adds: Donation was provided by three healthy Caucasian mothers along with their six children. Sequencing revealed no T cell clones that were persistent and microchimeric.

This receptor was taken from a boy between 10 and 17 years old in good health. The sequenced sample was blood. The rearrangement links TRBV7-8 to TRBJ2-3, with 11 bases identical to TRBD2. CDR3 sequence (DNA): TGTGCCAGCAGCTTAGCGCCCGGTAGCGGGGGGGCTCCAGATACGCAGTATTTT. Amino acids: CASSLAPGSGGAPDTQYF.